These 7 T cell receptor beta chains were all obtained from the same sample, sequenced in a study of blood T cell repertoires in COVID-19. Method: immunoSEQ multiplex PCR; TCRdb's copy keeps in-frame clones and lacks some. The data show 350,000 to 400,000 clones, more than 75% seen once. The material sequenced was PBMCs or T cells enriched from blood (not recorded which). The receptors were sampled from a man in his forties in a cohort exposed to, infected with or recovered from COVID-19 (not recorded which).

V and J are TRBV20-1 and TRBJ2-1; 8 nucleotides agree with TRBD1. The J segment lost 4 bases and the V segment lost 3 bases, leaving 11 bases of the junction unmatched. Germline-derived CDR1 and CDR2 are DFQATT and SNEGSKA (reference sequence). The CDR3 has 16 amino acids. The CDR3 DNA is TGCAGTGCTAGTTTGGCCGCTACAGGGGGTTACAATGAGCAGTTCTTC. As protein: CSASLAATGGYNEQFF.

The genes are TRBV4-1 and TRBJ2-1; 15 positions agree with TRBD2. The CDR3 covers 18 residues. Unmatched junction bases numbered 10, after V lost 8 bases and J lost 2 bases. The germline V gene encodes CDR1 MGHRA and CDR2 YSYEKL. As DNA, the CDR3 is TGCGCCAGCCGGAAAGGGACTAGCGGGAGGAGGGCCTACAATGAGCAGTTCTTC. Translated, it gives CASRKGTSGRRAYNEQFF.

J is TRBJ2-3 and V is TRBV3-1 (or the pseudogene TRBV3-2), with D possibly TRBD2 on 5 matching bases. Germline-derived CDR1 and CDR2 are LGHDT and YNNKEL (reference sequence). Trimming pared 0 bases from V and 1 base from J, leaving 11 bases between. The CDR3 is made up of 16 amino acids. The CDR3 here is CASSQDFGSGTDTQYF. CDR3 bases: TGTGCCAGCAGCCAAGATTTCGGTAGCGGCACAGATACGCAGTATTTT.

V is TRBV6-5 and J is TRBJ1-1; the match to TRBD1 covers 8 bases. CDR3 length: 15 amino acids. Per the germline V gene, CDR1 is MNHEY and CDR2 is SVGAGI. Unmatched junction bases numbered 7, after V lost 2 bases and J lost 5 bases. CDR3 in amino acids: CASSYTGTGTTEAFF. The CDR3 DNA reads as TGTGCCAGCAGTTACACCGGGACAGGTACGACTGAAGCTTTCTTT.

This rearrangement joins TRBV5-1 to TRBJ2-5; TRBD2 aligns across 11 bases. After removal of 3 bases from V and 1 base from J, the junction contained 5 bases not matched to a gene. This CDR3 comprises 16 residues. Germline V CDR1 and CDR2: SGHRS, YFSETQ. The CDR3 region is CASSSTSGIRQETQYF. For the CDR3, the DNA is TGCGCCAGCAGCTCGACTAGCGGGATTCGCCAAGAGACCCAGTACTTC.

This clone was observed once. The chain joins TRBV4-1 to TRBJ2-5; 8 bases align to TRBD2. Losses at the gene ends were 5 bases for V and 2 bases for J; bases not matched to a gene: 1. The germline CDR1 and CDR2 sequences are MGHRA and YSYEKL. CDR3 length: 13 residues. In DNA form, the CDR3 reads TGCGCCAGCAGCAAGCGGGGGCAAGAGACCCAGTACTTC. Its translation: CASSKRGQETQYF.

The rearrangement joins TRBV28 to TRBJ2-1; 7 positions agree with TRBD2. The junction had 12 bases not matched to a gene; V was cut back by 6 bases and J by 4 bases. The CDR3 has 16 residues. The V gene's germline CDR1 is MDHEN and CDR2 SYDVKM. The CDR3 is CASSPPSGKLYNEQFF. In DNA form, the CDR3 reads TGTGCCAGCAGCCCCCCTAGCGGAAAGCTTTACAATGAGCAGTTCTTC.